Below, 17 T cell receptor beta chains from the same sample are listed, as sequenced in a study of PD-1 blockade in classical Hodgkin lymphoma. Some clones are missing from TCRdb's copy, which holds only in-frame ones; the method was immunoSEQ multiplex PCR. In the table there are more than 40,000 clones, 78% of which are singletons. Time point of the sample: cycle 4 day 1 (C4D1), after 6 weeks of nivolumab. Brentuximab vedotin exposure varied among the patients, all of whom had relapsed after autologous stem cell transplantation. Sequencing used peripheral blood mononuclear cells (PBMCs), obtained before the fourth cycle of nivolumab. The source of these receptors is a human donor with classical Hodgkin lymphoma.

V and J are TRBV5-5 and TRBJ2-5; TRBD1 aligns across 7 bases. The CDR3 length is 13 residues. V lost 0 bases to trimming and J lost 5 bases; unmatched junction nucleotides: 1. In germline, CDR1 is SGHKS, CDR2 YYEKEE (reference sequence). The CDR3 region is CASSLDRGETQYF. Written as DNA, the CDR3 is TGTGCCAGCAGCTTGGACAGGGGTGAGACCCAGTACTTC.

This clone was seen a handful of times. CDR3 DNA: TGTGCCAGCAGTTTAGGGGGGTGGGTACCTGAAGCTTTCTTT. Its translation is CASSLGGWVPEAFF. This sequence joins TRBV28 and TRBJ1-1, with D perhaps matching TRBD1 (5 bases). V lost 2 bases and J 6 bases, leaving 13 bases between the germline ends. The germline CDR1 and CDR2 sequences are MDHEN and SYDVKM. This CDR3 contains 14 residues.

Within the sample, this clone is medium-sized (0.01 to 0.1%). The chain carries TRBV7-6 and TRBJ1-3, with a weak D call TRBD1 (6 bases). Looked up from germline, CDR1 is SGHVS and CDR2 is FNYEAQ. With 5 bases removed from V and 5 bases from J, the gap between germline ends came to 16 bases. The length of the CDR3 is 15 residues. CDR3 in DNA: TGTGCCAGCAGCCCCAGGGGTTCAGCCCGAAACACCATATATTTT. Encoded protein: CASSPRGSARNTIYF.

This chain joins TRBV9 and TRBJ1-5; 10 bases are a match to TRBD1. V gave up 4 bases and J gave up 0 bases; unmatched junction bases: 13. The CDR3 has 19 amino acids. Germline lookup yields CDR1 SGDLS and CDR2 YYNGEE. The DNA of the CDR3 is TGTGCCAGCAGCCCAACCCGGGACAGGGGAGATAGTAGCAATCAGCCCCAGCATTTT. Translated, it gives CASSPTRDRGDSSNQPQHF. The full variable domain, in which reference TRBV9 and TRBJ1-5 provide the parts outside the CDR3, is DSGVTQTPKHLITATGQRVTLRCSPRSGDLSVYWYQQSLDQGLQFLIQYYNGEERAKGNILERFSAQQFPDLHSELNLSSLELGDSALYFCASSPTRDRGDSSNQPQHFGDGTRLSIL.

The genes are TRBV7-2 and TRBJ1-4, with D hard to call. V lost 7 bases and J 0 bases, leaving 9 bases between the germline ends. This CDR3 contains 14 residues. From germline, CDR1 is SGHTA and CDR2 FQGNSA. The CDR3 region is CASTEHPTNEKLFF. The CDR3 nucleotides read TGTGCCAGCACCGAACACCCAACTAATGAAAAACTGTTTTTT.

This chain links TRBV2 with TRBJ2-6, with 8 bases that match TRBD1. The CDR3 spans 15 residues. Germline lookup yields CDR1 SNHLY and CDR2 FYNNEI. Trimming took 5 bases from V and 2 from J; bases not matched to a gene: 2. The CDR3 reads CASSSQGAGANVLTF. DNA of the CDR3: TGTGCCAGCAGTTCACAGGGGGCTGGGGCCAACGTCCTGACTTTC.

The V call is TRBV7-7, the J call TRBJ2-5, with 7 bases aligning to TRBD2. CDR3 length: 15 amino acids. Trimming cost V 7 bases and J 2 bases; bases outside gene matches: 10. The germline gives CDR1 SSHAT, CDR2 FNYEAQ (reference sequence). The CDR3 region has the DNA TGTGCCAGCACTCCGTCGTGGGGGGGGCAAGAGACCCAGTACTTC. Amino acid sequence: CASTPSWGGQETQYF.

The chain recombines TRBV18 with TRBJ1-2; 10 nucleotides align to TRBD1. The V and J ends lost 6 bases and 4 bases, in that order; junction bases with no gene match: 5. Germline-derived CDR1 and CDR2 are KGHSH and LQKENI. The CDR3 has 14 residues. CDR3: CASSPRTGGYGYTF. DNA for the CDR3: TGTGCCAGCTCCCCGCGGACAGGGGGCTATGGCTACACCTTC. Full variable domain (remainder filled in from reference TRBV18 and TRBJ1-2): NAGVMQNPRHLVRRRGQEARLRCSPMKGHSHVYWYRQLPEEGLKFMVYLQKENIIDESGMPKERFSAEFPKEGPSILRIQQVVRGDSAAYFCASSPRTGGYGYTFGSGTRLTVV.

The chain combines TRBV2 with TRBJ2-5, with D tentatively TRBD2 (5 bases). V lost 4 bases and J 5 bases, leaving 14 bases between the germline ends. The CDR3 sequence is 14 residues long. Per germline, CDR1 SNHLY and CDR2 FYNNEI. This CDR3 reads CASSGTPPRETQYF. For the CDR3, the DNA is TGTGCCAGCAGTGGGACTCCGCCAAGGGAGACCCAGTACTTC.

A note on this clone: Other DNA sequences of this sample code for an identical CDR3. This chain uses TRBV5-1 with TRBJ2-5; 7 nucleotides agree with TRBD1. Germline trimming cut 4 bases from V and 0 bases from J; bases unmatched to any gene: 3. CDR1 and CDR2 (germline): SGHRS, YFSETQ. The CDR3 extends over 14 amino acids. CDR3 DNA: TGCGCCAGCAGCCTGGGACAGTACCAAGAGACCCAGTACTTC. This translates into CASSLGQYQETQYF.

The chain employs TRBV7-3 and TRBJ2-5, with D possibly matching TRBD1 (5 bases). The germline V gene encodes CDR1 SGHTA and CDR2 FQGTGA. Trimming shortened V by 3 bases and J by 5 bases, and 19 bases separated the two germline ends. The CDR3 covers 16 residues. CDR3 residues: CASSLGLWASGETQYF. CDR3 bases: TGTGCCAGCAGCTTGGGGCTTTGGGCATCGGGTGAGACCCAGTACTTC.

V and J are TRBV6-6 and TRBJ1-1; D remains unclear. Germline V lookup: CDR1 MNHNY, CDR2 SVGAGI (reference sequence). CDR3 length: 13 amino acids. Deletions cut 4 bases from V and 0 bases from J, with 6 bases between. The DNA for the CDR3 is TGTGCCAGCAGTTCGACGGTGAACACTGAAGCTTTCTTT. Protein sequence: CASSSTVNTEAFF.

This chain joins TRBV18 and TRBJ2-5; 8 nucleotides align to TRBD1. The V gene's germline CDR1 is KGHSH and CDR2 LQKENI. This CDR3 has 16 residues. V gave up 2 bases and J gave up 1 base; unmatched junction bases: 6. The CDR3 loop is CASSPVSTGGQETQYF. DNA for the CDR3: TGTGCCAGCTCACCAGTTAGTACAGGGGGCCAAGAGACCCAGTACTTC.

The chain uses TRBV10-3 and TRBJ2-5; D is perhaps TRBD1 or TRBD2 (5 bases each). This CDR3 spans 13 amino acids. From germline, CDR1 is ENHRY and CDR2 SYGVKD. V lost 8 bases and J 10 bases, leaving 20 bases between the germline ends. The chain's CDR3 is CAIRRDPAEGQYF. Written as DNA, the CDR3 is TGTGCCATCCGTAGGGACCCAGCAGAGGGCCAGTACTTC.

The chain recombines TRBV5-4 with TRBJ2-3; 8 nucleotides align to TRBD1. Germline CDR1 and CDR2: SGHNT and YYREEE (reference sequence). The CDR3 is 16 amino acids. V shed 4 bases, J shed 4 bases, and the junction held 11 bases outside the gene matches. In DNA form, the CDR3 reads TGTGCCAGCAGCCCAAGGTACAGGGGGATTTCAGATACGCAGTATTTT. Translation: CASSPRYRGISDTQYF.

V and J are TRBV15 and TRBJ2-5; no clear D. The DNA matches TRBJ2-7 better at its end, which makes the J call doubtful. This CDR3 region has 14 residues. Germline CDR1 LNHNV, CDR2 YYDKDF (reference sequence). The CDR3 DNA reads TGTGCCACCAGCAGAGATATAGGTTCCTACGAGCAGTACTTC. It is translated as CATSRDIGSYEQYF.

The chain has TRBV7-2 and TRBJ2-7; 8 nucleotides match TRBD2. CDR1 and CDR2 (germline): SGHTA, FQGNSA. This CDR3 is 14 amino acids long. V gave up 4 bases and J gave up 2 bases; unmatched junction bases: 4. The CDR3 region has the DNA TGTGCCAGCAGCTCAGCGGGGGCTCCCTACGAGCAGTACTTC. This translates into CASSSAGAPYEQYF.